The entry below gives a single TCR beta chain sequence along with its context. This record comes from a study of blood T cell repertoires in COVID-19. Across the whole study: COVID-19 samples from acute and convalescent phases originated in the United States, Italy and Spain. In each case, the material was cDNA or gDNA derived from T cells, B-cell-depleted T cells, or PBMCs.

Those enrolled in Seattle joined during active infection and were followed longitudinally afterward. Trimming pared 4 bases from V and 0 bases from J, leaving 10 bases between. This CDR3 contains 14 residues. Germline lookup yields CDR1 SGDLS and CDR2 YYNGEE. Original processing methods: Estimation of nucleated cell counts relied on the amplification of reference gene primers. Here immunoSEQ multiplex PCR was the method, and the copy in TCRdb shows in-frame clones only, minus some. The V and J calls and clone size were taken over from that table, and D and trimming were inferred from the DNA. The table lists approximately 340,000 clones, roughly 87% of them singletons.

The origin of this receptor is a man younger than 45 with COVID-19, enrolled during active disease. Material: peripheral blood. The J gene is TRBJ1-1, the V gene TRBV9; D not resolved. In DNA, the CDR3 is TGTGCCAGCAGCAAAGCGATGATGAACACTGAAGCTTTCTTT. Encoded protein: CASSKAMMNTEAFF. The variable domain in full, completed from reference TRBV9 and TRBJ1-1, reads DSGVTQTPKHLITATGQRVTLRCSPRSGDLSVYWYQQSLDQGLQFLIQYYNGEERAKGNILERFSAQQFPDLHSELNLSSLELGDSALYFCASSKAMMNTEAFFGQGTRLTVV.